This T cell receptor beta chain was captured by sequencing in a study of T cell repertoires in cytomegalovirus infection. One entry per CDR3 protein, called by TCRdb with MiXCR from the reads. Of approximately 600,000 distinct CDR3 sequences in the sample, just under 40% were seen once. Findings of the study overall: HLA-C-restricted CMV-specific TCR beta clonotypes prevailed in the ex vivo response.

V lost 8 bases and J lost 0, with 13 bases in between. There are 13 residues in the CDR3. The germline V gene has CDR1 DFQATT and CDR2 SNEGSKA (reference sequence). This clonotype was seen a few times. Its matching antigen is unknown. This receptor was obtained from a human donor in good health (CMV status not recorded). Some clones in this sample may be carry-over from other donors' samples. The chain is built from TRBV20-1 and TRBJ1-2; a weak D match, TRBD1 (5 bases). Here the sequenced sample was cultured PBMCs, taken from culture after CMV antigen stimulation. In nucleotides, the CDR3 is TGCAGTCTGGGACTGCCAGCTAACTATGGCTACACCTTC. Encoded protein: CSLGLPANYGYTF.